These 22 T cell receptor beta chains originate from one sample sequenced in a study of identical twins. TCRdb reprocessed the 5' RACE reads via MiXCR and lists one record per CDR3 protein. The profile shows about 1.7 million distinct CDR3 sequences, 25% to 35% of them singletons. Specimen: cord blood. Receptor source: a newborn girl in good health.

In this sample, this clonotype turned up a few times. The DNA for the CDR3 is TGTGCCAGCAGCCGACGGATTCGCGCCTACAATGAGCAGTTCTTC. This encodes CASSRRIRAYNEQFF. The chain has TRBV11-2 and TRBJ2-1; D remains unclear. Germline V gene data show CDR1 as SGHAT and CDR2 as FQNNGV. V was trimmed by 5 bases and J by 2 bases, leaving 13 bases between them. The CDR3 runs 15 residues.

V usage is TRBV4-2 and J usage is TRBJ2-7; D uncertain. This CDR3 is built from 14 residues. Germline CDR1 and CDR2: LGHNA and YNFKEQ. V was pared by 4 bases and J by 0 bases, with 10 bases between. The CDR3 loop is CASSPGPYSYEQYF. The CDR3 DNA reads TGTGCCAGCAGCCCAGGACCGTACTCCTACGAGCAGTACTTC.

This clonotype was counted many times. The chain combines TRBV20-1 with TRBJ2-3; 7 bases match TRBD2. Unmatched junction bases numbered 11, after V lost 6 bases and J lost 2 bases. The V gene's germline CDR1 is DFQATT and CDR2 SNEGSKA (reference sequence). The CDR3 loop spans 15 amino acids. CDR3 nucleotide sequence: TGCAGTGCCCCGAAAGTCGCGGGGGACACAGATACGCAGTATTTT. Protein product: CSAPKVAGDTDTQYF.

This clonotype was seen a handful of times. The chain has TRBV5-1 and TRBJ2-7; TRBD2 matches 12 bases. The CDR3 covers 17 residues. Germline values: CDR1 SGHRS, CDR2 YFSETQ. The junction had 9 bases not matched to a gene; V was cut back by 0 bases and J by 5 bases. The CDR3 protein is CASSLGLAGVYLHEQYF. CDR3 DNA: TGCGCCAGCAGCTTGGGACTAGCGGGAGTATATCTACACGAGCAGTACTTC. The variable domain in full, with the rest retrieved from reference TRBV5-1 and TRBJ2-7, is KAGVTQTPRYLIKTRGQQVTLSCSPISGHRSVSWYQQTPGQGLQFLFEYFSETQRNKGNFPGRFSGRQFSNSRSEMNVSTLELGDSALYLCASSLGLAGVYLHEQYFGPGTRLTVT.

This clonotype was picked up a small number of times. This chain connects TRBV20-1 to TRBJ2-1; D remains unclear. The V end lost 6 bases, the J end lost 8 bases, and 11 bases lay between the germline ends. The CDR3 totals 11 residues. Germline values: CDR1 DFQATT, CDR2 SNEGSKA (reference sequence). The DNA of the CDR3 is TGCAGTGCCCCCGGATGGTATGAGCAGTTCTTC. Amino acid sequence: CSAPGWYEQFF.

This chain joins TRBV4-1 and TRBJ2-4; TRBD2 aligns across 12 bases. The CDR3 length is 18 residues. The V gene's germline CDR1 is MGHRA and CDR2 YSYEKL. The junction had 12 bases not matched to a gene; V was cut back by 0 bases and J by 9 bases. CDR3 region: CASSQELAGGTGVTIQYF. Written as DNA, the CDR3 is TGCGCCAGCAGCCAAGAGCTAGCGGGAGGGACGGGGGTAACCATTCAGTACTTC.

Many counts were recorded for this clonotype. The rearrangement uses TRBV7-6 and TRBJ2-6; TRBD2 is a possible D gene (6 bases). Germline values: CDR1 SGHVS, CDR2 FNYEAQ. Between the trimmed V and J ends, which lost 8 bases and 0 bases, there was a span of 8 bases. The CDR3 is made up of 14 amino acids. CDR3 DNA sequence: TGTGCCAGCCGGAGGGACTCTGGGGCCAACGTCCTGACTTTC. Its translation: CASRRDSGANVLTF.

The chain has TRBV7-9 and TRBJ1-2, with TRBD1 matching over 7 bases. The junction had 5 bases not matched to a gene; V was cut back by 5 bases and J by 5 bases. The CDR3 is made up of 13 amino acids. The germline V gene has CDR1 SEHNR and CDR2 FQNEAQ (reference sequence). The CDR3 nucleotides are TGTGCCAGCAGCCCACAGACAGGGTATGGCTACACCTTC. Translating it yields CASSPQTGYGYTF. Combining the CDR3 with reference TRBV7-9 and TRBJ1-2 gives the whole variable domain DTGVSQNPRHKITKRGQNVTFRCDPISEHNRLYWYRQTLGQGPEFLTYFQNEAQLEKSRLLSDRFSAERPKGSFSTLEIQRTEQGDSAMYLCASSPQTGYGYTFGSGTRLTVV.

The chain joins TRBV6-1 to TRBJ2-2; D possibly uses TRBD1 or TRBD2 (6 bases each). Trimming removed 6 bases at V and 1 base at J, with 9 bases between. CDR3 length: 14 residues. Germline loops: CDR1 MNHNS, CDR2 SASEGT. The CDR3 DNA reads TGTGCCAGCAGGAAGGGGGGGAACACCGGGGAGCTGTTTTTT. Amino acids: CASRKGGNTGELFF.

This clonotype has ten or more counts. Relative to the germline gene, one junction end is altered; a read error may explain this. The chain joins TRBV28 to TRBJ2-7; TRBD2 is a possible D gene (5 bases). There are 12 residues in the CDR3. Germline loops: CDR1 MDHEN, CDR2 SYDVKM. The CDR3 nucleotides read TGTGCCAGCAGCTTATCGGGGTACGAGCAGTACTTC. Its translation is CASSLSGYEQYF.

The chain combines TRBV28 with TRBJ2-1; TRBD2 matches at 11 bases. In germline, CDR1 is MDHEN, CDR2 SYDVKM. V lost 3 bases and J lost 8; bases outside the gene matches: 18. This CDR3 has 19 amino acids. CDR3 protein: CASSFGEGVAGGPRDEQFF. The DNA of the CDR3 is TGTGCCAGCAGTTTCGGGGAGGGAGTAGCGGGAGGGCCTCGGGATGAGCAGTTCTTC.

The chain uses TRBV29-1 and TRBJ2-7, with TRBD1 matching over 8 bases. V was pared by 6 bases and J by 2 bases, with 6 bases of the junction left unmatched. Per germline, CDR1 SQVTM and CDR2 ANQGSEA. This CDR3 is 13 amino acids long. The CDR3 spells CSVMDRAAYEQYF. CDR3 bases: TGCAGCGTGATGGACAGGGCGGCCTACGAGCAGTACTTC.

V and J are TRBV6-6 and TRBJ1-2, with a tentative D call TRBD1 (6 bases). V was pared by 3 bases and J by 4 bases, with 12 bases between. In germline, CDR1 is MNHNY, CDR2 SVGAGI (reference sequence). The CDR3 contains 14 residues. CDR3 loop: CASSYYGGGYGYTF. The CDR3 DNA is TGTGCCAGCAGTTATTATGGAGGGGGCTATGGCTACACCTTC.

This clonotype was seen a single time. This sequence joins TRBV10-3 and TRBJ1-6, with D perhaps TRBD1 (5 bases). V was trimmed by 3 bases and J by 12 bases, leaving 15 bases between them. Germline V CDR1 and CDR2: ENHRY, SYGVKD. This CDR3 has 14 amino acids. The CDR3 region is CAISDFGTREPLHF. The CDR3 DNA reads TGTGCCATCAGTGATTTCGGGACCCGTGAACCCCTCCACTTT.

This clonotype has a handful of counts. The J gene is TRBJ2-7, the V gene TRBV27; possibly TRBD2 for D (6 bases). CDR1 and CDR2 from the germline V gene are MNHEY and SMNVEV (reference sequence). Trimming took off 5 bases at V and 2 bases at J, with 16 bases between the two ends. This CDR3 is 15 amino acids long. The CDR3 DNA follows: TGTGCCAGCAGTACAACTAGGAGGGCCCCCTACGAGCAGTACTTC. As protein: CASSTTRRAPYEQYF.

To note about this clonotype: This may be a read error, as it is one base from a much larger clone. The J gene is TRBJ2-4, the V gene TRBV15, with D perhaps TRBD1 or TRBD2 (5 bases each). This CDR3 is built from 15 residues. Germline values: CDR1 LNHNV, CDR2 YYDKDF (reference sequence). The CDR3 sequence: CATGREGLAKNIQYF. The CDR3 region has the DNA TGTGCCACCGGCAGGGAAGGACTAGCCAAAAACATTCAGTACTTC.

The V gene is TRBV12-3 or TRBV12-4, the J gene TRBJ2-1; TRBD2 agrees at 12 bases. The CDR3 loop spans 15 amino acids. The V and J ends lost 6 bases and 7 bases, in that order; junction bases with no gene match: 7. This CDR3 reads CASRLTSGRINEQFF. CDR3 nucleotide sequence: TGTGCCAGCAGACTAACTAGCGGGAGGATAAATGAGCAGTTCTTC.

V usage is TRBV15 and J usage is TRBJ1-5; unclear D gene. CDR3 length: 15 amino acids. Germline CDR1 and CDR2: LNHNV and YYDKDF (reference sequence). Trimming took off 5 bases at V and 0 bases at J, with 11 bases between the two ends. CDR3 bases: TGTGCCACCAGCGATGAACTCAATAGCAATCAGCCCCAGCATTTT. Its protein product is CATSDELNSNQPQHF.

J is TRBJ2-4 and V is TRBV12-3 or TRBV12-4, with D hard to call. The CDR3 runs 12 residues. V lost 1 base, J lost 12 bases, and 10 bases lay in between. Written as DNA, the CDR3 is TGTGCCAGCAGTTTAGGACTGGGCGGTCAGTACTTC. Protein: CASSLGLGGQYF.

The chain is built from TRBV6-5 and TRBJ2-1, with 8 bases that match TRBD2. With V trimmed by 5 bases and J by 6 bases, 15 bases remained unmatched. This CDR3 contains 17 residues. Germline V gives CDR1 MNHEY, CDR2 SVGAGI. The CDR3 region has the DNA TGTGCCAGCAGTAACACCCTTGGGGGACTAGGTCCCAATGAGCAGTTCTTC. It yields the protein CASSNTLGGLGPNEQFF.

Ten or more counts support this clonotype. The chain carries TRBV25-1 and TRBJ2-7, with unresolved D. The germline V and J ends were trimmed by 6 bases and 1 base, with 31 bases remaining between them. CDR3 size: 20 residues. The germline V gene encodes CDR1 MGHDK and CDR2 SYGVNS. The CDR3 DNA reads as TGTGCCAGCAGGGGTCCAATTTTGTCGGGCGGCCTAGTTCCTTCCTACGAGCAGTACTTC. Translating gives CASRGPILSGGLVPSYEQYF.

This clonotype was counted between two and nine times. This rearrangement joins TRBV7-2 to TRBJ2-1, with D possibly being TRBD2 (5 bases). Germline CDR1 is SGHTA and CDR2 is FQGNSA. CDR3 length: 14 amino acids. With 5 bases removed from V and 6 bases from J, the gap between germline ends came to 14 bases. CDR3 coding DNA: TGTGCCAGCAGCCCCGTAGCGAGCCTCAATGAGCAGTTCTTC. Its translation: CASSPVASLNEQFF.